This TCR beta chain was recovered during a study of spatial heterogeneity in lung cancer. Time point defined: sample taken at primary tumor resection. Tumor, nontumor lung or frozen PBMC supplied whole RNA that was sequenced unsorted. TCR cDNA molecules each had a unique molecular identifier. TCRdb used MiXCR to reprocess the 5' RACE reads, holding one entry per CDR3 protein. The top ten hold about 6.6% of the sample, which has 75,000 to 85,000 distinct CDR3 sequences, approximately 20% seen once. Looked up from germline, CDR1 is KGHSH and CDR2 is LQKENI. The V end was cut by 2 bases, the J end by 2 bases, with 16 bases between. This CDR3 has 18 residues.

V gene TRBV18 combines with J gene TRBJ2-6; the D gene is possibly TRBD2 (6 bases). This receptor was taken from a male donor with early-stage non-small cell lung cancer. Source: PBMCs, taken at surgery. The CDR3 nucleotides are TGTGCCAGCTCACCATTACCCCCTCGGAGGGCTGGGGCCAACGTCCTGACTTTC. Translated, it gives CASSPLPPRRAGANVLTF.